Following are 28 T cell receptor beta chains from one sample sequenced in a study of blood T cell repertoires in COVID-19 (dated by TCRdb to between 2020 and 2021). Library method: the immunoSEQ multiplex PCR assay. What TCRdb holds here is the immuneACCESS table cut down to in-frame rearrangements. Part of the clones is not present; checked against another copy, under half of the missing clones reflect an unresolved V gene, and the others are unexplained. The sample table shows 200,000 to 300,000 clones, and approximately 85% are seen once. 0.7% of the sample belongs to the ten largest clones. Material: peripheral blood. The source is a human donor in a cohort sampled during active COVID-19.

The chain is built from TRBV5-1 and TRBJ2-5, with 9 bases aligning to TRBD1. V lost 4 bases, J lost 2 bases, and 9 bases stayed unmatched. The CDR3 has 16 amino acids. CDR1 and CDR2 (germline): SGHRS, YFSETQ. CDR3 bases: TGCGCCAGCAGCCTTACACCGGGACAGGGACAAGAGACCCAGTACTTC. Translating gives CASSLTPGQGQETQYF.

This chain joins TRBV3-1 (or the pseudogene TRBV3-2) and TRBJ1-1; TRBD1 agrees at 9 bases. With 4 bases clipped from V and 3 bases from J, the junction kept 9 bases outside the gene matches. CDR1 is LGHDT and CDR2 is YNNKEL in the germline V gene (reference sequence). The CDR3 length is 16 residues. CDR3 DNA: TGTGCCAGCAGCCCCGGGACAGGGCTTATGCACACTGAAGCTTTCTTT. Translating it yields CASSPGTGLMHTEAFF.

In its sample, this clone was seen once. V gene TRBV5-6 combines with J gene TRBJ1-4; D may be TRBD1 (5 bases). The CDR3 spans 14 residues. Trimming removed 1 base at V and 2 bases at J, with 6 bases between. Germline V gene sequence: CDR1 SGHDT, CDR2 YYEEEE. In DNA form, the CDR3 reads TGTGCCAGCAGCTTGACAGGCACTAATGAAAAACTGTTTTTT. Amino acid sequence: CASSLTGTNEKLFF.

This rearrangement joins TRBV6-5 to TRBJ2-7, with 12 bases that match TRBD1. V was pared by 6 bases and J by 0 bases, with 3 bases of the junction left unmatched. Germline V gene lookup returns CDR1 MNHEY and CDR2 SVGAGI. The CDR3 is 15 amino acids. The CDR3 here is CASRSGQGASYEQYF. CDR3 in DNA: TGTGCCAGCAGATCGGGACAGGGGGCCTCCTACGAGCAGTACTTC.

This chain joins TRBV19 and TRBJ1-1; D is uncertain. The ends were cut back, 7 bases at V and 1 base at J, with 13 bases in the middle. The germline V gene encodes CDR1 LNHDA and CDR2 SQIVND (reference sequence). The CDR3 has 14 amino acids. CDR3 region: CASNAFHGNTEAFF. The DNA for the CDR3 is TGTGCCAGTAATGCGTTCCACGGGAACACTGAAGCTTTCTTT.

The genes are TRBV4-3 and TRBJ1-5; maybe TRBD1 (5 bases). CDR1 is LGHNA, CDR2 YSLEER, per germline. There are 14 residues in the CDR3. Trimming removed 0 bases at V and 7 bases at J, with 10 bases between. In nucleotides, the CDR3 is TGCGCCAGCAGCCAAGATGGCGGGGCACAGCCCCAGCATTTT. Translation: CASSQDGGAQPQHF.

The CDR3 DNA reads TGCGCCAGCAGCCAAGCCTTTCAGGACAGGAAAGGGAAGATGAACACTGAAGCTTTCTTT. Protein product: CASSQAFQDRKGKMNTEAFF. The V gene is TRBV4-3, the J gene TRBJ1-1; TRBD1 matches at 7 bases. V gave up 1 base and J gave up 0 bases; unmatched junction bases: 17. Germline CDR1 and CDR2: LGHNA and YSLEER. This CDR3 has 20 amino acids.

CDR3 loop: CATSRDRVENTEAFF. CDR3 nucleotides: TGTGCCACCAGCAGAGATCGGGTGGAGAACACTGAAGCTTTCTTT. V gene TRBV15 combines with J gene TRBJ1-1; D gene unclear. The V end lost 0 bases, the J end lost 1 base, and 9 bases lay between the germline ends. CDR1 and CDR2 from the germline V gene are LNHNV and YYDKDF (reference sequence). CDR3 length: 15 amino acids. Using reference TRBV15 and TRBJ1-1 for the parts outside the CDR3, the full variable domain is DAMVIQNPRYQVTQFGKPVTLSCSQTLNHNVMYWYQQKSSQAPKLLFHYYDKDFNNEADTPDNFQSRRPNTSFCFLDIRSPGLGDTAMYLCATSRDRVENTEAFFGQGTRLTVV.

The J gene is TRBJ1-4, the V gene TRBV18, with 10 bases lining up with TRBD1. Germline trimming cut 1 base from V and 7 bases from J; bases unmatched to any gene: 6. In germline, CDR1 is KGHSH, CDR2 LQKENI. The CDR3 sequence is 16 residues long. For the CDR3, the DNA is TGTGCCAGCTCACCACAGATGGGACAGGGGACTGAAAAACTGTTTTTT. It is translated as CASSPQMGQGTEKLFF.

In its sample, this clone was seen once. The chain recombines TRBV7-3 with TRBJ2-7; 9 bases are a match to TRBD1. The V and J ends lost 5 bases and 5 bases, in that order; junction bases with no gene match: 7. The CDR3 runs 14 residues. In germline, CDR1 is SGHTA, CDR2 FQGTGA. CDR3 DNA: TGTGCCAGCAGCGAGGGACAGGGAACCGACGAGCAGTACTTC. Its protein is CASSEGQGTDEQYF. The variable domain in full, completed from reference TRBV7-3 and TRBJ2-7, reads GAGVSQTPSNKVTEKGKYVELRCDPISGHTALYWYRQSLGQGPEFLIYFQGTGAADDSGLPNDRFFAVRPEGSVSTLKIQRTERGDSAVYLCASSEGQGTDEQYFGPGTRLTVT.

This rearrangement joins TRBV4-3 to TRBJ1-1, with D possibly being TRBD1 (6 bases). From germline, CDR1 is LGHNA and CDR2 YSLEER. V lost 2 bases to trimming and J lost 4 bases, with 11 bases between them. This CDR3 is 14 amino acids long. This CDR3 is CASSQMTGGTEAFF. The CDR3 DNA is TGCGCCAGCAGCCAAATGACAGGAGGCACTGAAGCTTTCTTT.

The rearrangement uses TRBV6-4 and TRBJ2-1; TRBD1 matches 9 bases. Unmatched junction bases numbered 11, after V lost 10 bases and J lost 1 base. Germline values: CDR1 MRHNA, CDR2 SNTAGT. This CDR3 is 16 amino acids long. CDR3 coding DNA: TGTGCCACCGATGGTGGAGGGACAGGGTCCTACAATGAGCAGTTCTTC. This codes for CATDGGGTGSYNEQFF.

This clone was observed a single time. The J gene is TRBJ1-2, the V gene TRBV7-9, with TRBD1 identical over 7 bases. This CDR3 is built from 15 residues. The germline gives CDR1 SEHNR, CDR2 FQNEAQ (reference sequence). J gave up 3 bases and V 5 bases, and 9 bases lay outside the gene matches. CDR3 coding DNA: TGTGCCAGCAGCCGGACAGGACAGGAAGACTATGGCTACACCTTC. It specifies CASSRTGQEDYGYTF.

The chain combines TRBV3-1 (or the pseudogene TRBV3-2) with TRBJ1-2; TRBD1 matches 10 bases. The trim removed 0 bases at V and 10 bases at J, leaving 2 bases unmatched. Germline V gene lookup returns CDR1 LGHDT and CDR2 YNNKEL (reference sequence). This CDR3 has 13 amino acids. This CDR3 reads CASSQEGTGDYTF. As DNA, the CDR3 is TGTGCCAGCAGCCAAGAAGGGACAGGGGACTACACCTTC.

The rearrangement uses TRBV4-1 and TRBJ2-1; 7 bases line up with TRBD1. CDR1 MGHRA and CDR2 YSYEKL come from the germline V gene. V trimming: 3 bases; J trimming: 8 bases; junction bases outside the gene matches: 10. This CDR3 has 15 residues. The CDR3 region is CASSQRTGAVDEQFF. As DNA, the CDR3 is TGCGCCAGCAGCCAGCGAACAGGGGCCGTGGATGAGCAGTTCTTC.

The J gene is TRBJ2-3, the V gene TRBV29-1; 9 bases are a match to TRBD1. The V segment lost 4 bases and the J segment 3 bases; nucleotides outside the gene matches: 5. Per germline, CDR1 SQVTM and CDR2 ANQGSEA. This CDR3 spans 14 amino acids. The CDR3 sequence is CSVATGGPTDTQYF. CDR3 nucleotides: TGCAGCGTTGCGACAGGGGGGCCTACAGATACGCAGTATTTT.

As DNA, the CDR3 is TGTGCCAGCAGCCAAGCTCCGGGACAGGTGTCGGCCTACGAGCAGTACTTC. Its protein product is CASSQAPGQVSAYEQYF. This chain joins TRBV3-1 (or the pseudogene TRBV3-2) and TRBJ2-7, with 8 bases fitting TRBD1. The germline gives CDR1 LGHDT, CDR2 YNNKEL (reference sequence). Germline trimming cut 1 base from V and 2 bases from J; bases unmatched to any gene: 10. The CDR3 length is 17 residues.

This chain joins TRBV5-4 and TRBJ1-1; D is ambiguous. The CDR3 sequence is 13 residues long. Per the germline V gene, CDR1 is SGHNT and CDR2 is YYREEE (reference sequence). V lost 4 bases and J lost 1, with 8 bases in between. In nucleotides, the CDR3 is TGTGCCAGCAGCCATCCAGAGAACACTGAAGCTTTCTTT. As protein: CASSHPENTEAFF.

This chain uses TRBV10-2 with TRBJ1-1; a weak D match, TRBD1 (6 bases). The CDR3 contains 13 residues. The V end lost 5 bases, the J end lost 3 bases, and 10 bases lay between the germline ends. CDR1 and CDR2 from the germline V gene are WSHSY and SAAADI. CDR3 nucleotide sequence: TGCGCCAGCAGTCGGGACACCTACACTGAAGCTTTCTTT. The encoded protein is CASSRDTYTEAFF.

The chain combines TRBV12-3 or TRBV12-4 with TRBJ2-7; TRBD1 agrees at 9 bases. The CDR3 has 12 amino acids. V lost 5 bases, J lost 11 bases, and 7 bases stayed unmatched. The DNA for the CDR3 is TGTGCCAGCAGTCCGGGACGGACAGGGGAGTACTTC. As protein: CASSPGRTGEYF.

CDR3 DNA sequence: TGTGCCAGCAGCATAAACCGGGACAGTTCTTTCTCCTACGAGCAGTACTTC. This translates into CASSINRDSSFSYEQYF. This rearrangement joins TRBV11-2 to TRBJ2-7; 7 nucleotides match TRBD1. Germline CDR1 is SGHAT and CDR2 is FQNNGV. After removal of 5 bases from V and 0 bases from J, the junction contained 13 bases not matched to a gene. The CDR3 sequence is 17 residues long.

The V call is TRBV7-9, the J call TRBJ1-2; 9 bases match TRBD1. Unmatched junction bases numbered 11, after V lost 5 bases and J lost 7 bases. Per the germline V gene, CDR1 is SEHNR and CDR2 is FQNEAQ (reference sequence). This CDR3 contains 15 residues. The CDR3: CASSPWTGAVSGYTF. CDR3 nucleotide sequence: TGTGCCAGCAGCCCTTGGACAGGGGCTGTGAGTGGCTACACCTTC.

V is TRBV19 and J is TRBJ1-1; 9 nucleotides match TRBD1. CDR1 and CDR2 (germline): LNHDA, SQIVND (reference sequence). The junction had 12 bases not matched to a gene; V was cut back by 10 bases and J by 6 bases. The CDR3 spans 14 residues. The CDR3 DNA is TGTGCCACCGCCCGGGACAGGGAGGTCGCTGAAGCTTTCTTT. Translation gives CATARDREVAEAFF. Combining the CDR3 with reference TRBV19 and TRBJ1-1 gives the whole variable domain DGGITQSPKYLFRKEGQNVTLSCEQNLNHDAMYWYRQDPGQGLRLIYYSQIVNDFQKGDIAEGYSVSREKKESFPLTVTSAQKNPTAFYLCATARDREVAEAFFGQGTRLTVV.

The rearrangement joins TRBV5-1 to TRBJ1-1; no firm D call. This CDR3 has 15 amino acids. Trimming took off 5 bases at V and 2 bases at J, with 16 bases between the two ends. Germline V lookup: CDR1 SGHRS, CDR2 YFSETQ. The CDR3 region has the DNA TGCGCCAGCAGTCGTGCGTTGGGCGTAAACACTGAAGCTTTCTTT. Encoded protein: CASSRALGVNTEAFF. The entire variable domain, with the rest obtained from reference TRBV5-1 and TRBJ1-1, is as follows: KAGVTQTPRYLIKTRGQQVTLSCSPISGHRSVSWYQQTPGQGLQFLFEYFSETQRNKGNFPGRFSGRQFSNSRSEMNVSTLELGDSALYLCASSRALGVNTEAFFGQGTRLTVV.

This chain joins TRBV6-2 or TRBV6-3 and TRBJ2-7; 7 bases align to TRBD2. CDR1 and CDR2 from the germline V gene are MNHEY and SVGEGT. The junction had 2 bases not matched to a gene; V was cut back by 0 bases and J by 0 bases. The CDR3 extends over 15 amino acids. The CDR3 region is CASSYSRLASYEQYF. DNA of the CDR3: TGTGCCAGCAGTTACTCGCGACTAGCCTCCTACGAGCAGTACTTC.

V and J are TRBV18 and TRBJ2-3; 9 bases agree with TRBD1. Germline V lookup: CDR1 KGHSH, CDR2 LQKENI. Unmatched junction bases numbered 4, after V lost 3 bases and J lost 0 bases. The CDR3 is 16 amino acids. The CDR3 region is CASSPTGTGSTDTQYF. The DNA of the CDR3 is TGTGCCAGCTCACCGACCGGGACAGGGAGCACAGATACGCAGTATTTT.

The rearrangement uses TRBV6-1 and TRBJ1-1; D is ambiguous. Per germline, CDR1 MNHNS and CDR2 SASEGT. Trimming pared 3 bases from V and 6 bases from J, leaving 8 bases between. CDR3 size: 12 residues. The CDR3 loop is CASSEAWSEAFF. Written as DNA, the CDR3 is TGTGCCAGCAGTGAGGCTTGGTCTGAAGCTTTCTTT.

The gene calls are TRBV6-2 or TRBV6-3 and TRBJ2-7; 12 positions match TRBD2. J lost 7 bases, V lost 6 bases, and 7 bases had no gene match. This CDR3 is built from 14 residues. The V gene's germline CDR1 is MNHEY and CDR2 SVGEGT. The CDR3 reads CASSLAGGPREQYF. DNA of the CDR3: TGTGCCAGCAGCCTAGCGGGAGGGCCACGTGAGCAGTACTTC.